The next 32 T cell receptor beta chains were all read from a single sample in a study of CD8 T cells in Susac syndrome. After extraction with the RNeasy kit, about 0.45 to 1 ug of the RNA was reverse transcribed using random hexamers. Each CDR3 protein is one row after TCRdb ran MiXCR on the immunoSEQ multiplex PCR reads. The top ten clones hold 0.15% to 0.2% of a sample with around 190,000 distinct CDR3 sequences, 95% of them seen once. Source material: CD8+ T cells from PBMCs. These receptors were taken from a human donor with multiple sclerosis.

The chain carries TRBV19 and TRBJ2-7; TRBD2 is a possible D gene (7 bases). The CDR3 spans 14 residues. From germline, CDR1 is LNHDA and CDR2 SQIVND (reference sequence). V was shortened by 2 bases and J by 5 bases, with 13 bases between the two germline ends. The CDR3 spells CASSISGGFHEQYF. The CDR3 coding sequence is TGTGCCAGTAGTATATCGGGGGGCTTCCACGAGCAGTACTTC.

V and J are TRBV2 and TRBJ2-7; the match to TRBD1 covers 9 bases. Germline CDR1 SNHLY, CDR2 FYNNEI. The J segment lost 9 bases and the V segment lost 7 bases, leaving 7 bases of the junction unmatched. The CDR3 covers 12 residues. CDR3 sequence: CASKTGGNGQYF. The CDR3 DNA sequence: TGTGCCAGCAAGACAGGGGGTAACGGGCAGTACTTC.

The J gene is TRBJ1-2, the V gene TRBV5-1; 7 bases map to TRBD1. CDR1 is SGHRS and CDR2 is YFSETQ in the germline V gene. V lost 1 base, J lost 2 bases, and 5 bases stayed unmatched. The CDR3 is 15 residues long. CDR3 DNA: TGCGCCAGCAGCTTGACAGGGGCGAGCAACTATGGCTACACCTTC. It is translated as CASSLTGASNYGYTF.

This clonotype occurred once. V is TRBV12-5 and J is TRBJ2-7, with D perhaps TRBD2 (5 bases). The length of the CDR3 is 12 residues. The V and J ends lost 7 bases and 7 bases respectively, with 14 bases between them. Germline CDR1 is LGHNT and CDR2 is FRNRAP. Here the CDR3 reads CASAPVASEQYF. In DNA form, the CDR3 reads TGTGCTAGTGCCCCAGTAGCGTCGGAGCAGTACTTC.

The chain combines TRBV15 with TRBJ2-1; the match to TRBD1 covers 9 bases. The CDR3 has 15 residues. Germline CDR1 reads LNHNV; CDR2 reads YYDKDF (reference sequence). Trimming removed 2 bases from V and 6 bases from J; junction bases left unmatched: 5. CDR3 sequence (DNA): TGTGCCACCAGCAGACGGGACAGGGAACTCAATGAGCAGTTCTTC. The encoded protein is CATSRRDRELNEQFF.

This clonotype was seen just once. The chain joins TRBV15 to TRBJ2-3; a weak D match, TRBD1 (6 bases). With 4 bases removed from V and 0 bases from J, the gap between germline ends came to 8 bases. There are 14 residues in the CDR3. The V gene's germline CDR1 is LNHNV and CDR2 YYDKDF (reference sequence). The CDR3 sequence is CATSTTGSTDTQYF. CDR3 DNA sequence: TGTGCCACCAGCACCACAGGGAGCACAGATACGCAGTATTTT.

This rearrangement joins TRBV7-9 to TRBJ1-6, with D perhaps matching TRBD1 (6 bases). CDR1 and CDR2 from the germline V gene are SEHNR and FQNEAQ (reference sequence). CDR3 length equals 13 residues. The V gene lost 5 bases and the J gene lost 6 bases, with 8 bases spanning the gap. The CDR3 DNA is TGTGCCAGCAGCGACAGGACTAATTCACCCCTCCACTTT. Amino acids: CASSDRTNSPLHF. Full variable domain (remainder filled in from reference TRBV7-9 and TRBJ1-6): DTGVSQNPRHKITKRGQNVTFRCDPISEHNRLYWYRQTLGQGPEFLTYFQNEAQLEKSRLLSDRFSAERPKGSFSTLEIQRTEQGDSAMYLCASSDRTNSPLHFGNGTRLTVT.

The chain is built from TRBV3-1 and TRBJ2-7; 9 nucleotides agree with TRBD2. V lost 8 bases, J lost 5 bases, and 7 bases stayed unmatched. This CDR3 region has 13 residues. Germline CDR1 and CDR2: LGHDT and YNNKEL (reference sequence). CDR3 nucleotides: TGTGCCAGCGTGGCGGGGGGGATGAACGAGCAGTACTTC. Translating gives CASVAGGMNEQYF.

This chain connects TRBV2 to TRBJ1-2, with D unresolved. The CDR3 loop spans 14 amino acids. Per germline, CDR1 SNHLY and CDR2 FYNNEI. V shed 3 bases and J shed 5 bases, with 13 bases lying between them. The CDR3, as DNA: TGTGCCAGCAGTGAGACCATCATAGTTTATGGCTACACCTTC. Its translation is CASSETIIVYGYTF.

The rearrangement uses TRBV9 and TRBJ2-6; D remains ambiguous. There are 14 residues in the CDR3. Germline CDR1 is SGDLS and CDR2 is YYNGEE. V was cut by 2 bases and J by 2 bases, with 5 bases left in between. Here the CDR3 reads CASSVPAGANVLTF. The CDR3 nucleotides read TGTGCCAGCAGCGTCCCAGCTGGGGCCAACGTCCTGACTTTC.

V usage is TRBV18 and J usage is TRBJ1-3, with 7 positions matching TRBD1. V shed 3 bases and J 5 bases; nucleotides not matched to a gene: 7. From germline, CDR1 is KGHSH and CDR2 LQKENI. This CDR3 region has 15 residues. DNA of the CDR3: TGTGCCAGCTCACCCGGACAGGTCTGGCGAAACACCATATATTTT. Residues: CASSPGQVWRNTIYF. The whole variable domain, filled in from reference TRBV18 and TRBJ1-3, reads NAGVMQNPRHLVRRRGQEARLRCSPMKGHSHVYWYRQLPEEGLKFMVYLQKENIIDESGMPKERFSAEFPKEGPSILRIQQVVRGDSAAYFCASSPGQVWRNTIYFGEGSWLTVV.

The chain carries TRBV29-1 and TRBJ2-5; D not certain. Germline assignment: CDR1 SQVTM and CDR2 ANQGSEA. V was clipped by 8 bases and J by 4 bases, with 14 bases between them. CDR3 size: 12 residues. The CDR3 protein is CSCYMSGETQYF. DNA of the CDR3: TGCAGCTGCTACATGTCGGGAGAGACCCAGTACTTC.

J is TRBJ2-7 and V is TRBV11-2; no definite D call. The CDR3 loop spans 14 amino acids. V was clipped by 5 bases and J by 2 bases, with 13 bases between them. The germline V gene encodes CDR1 SGHAT and CDR2 FQNNGV. The CDR3 here is CASSEARYTYEQYF. The DNA of the CDR3 is TGTGCCAGCAGCGAAGCGAGGTACACCTACGAGCAGTACTTC.

The chain combines TRBV30 with TRBJ2-1; 10 bases are shared with TRBD2. There are 14 residues in the CDR3. Trimming at V came to 3 bases and at J to 4 bases, leaving 3 bases not matched to a gene. Germline values: CDR1 GTSNPN, CDR2 SVGIG (reference sequence). The CDR3: CAWRETSGYNEQFF. The CDR3 nucleotides read TGTGCCTGGAGAGAGACTAGCGGGTACAATGAGCAGTTCTTC.

This chain joins TRBV9 and TRBJ1-1, with D unresolved. V was cut by 0 bases and J by 8 bases, with 8 bases left in between. Germline values: CDR1 SGDLS, CDR2 YYNGEE. CDR3 length: 12 amino acids. CDR3 protein: CASSVGGREAFF. CDR3 nucleotides: TGTGCCAGCAGCGTAGGCGGTAGAGAAGCTTTCTTT.

This chain links TRBV7-9 with TRBJ1-1, with D perhaps matching TRBD1 (6 bases). Trimming removed 7 bases at V and 6 bases at J, with 15 bases between. The CDR3 contains 13 residues. Per germline, CDR1 SEHNR and CDR2 FQNEAQ (reference sequence). The CDR3 DNA sequence: TGTGCCAGCACCGGGGAGGGGGTTGCTGAAGCTTTCTTT. Protein: CASTGEGVAEAFF.

The genes are TRBV28 and TRBJ2-7; 9 nucleotides align to TRBD1. V dropped 3 bases and J dropped 5; count of bases not matched to a gene: 14. The CDR3 length is 17 residues. Looked up from germline, CDR1 is MDHEN and CDR2 is SYDVKM. This chain's CDR3 is CASSLRFNRGHVDEQYF. The CDR3 DNA reads TGTGCCAGCAGTTTGAGGTTTAACAGGGGGCACGTCGACGAGCAGTACTTC.

The chain links TRBV12-3 or TRBV12-4 to TRBJ2-7; possible D gene TRBD2, 6 bases. Between the trimmed V and J ends, which lost 7 bases and 4 bases, there was a span of 11 bases. There are 12 residues in the CDR3. CDR3 sequence (DNA): TGTGCCAGCAAACACGGACTATACGAGCAGTACTTC. Protein sequence: CASKHGLYEQYF.

The chain uses TRBV15 and TRBJ2-4, with no clear D. Germline V gene data show CDR1 as LNHNV and CDR2 as YYDKDF (reference sequence). Trimming took off 0 bases at V and 9 bases at J, with 12 bases between the two ends. The CDR3 extends over 14 amino acids. The CDR3 DNA reads as TGTGCCACCAGCAGAGACCGGGCTGGTGGCATTCAGTACTTC. Amino acids: CATSRDRAGGIQYF.

V and J are TRBV28 and TRBJ1-2; TRBD1 agrees at 8 bases. V dropped 5 bases and J dropped 6; count of bases not matched to a gene: 8. The CDR3 runs to 14 residues. Germline values: CDR1 MDHEN, CDR2 SYDVKM. This CDR3 reads CASSPRTGPHGYTF. The CDR3 region has the DNA TGTGCCAGCAGTCCCCGGACAGGGCCACATGGCTACACCTTC.

V usage is TRBV5-6 and J usage is TRBJ2-7; D is ambiguous. The CDR3 is 11 amino acids. From germline, CDR1 is SGHDT and CDR2 YYEEEE. V gave up 3 bases and J gave up 5 bases, with 6 bases separating them. The DNA for the CDR3 is TGTGCCAGCAGCTCCCGGGACGAGCAGTACTTC. Its protein product is CASSSRDEQYF.

The chain employs TRBV27 and TRBJ2-1; D is perhaps TRBD1 (6 bases). V was clipped by 4 bases and J by 7 bases, with 11 bases between them. Looked up from germline, CDR1 is MNHEY and CDR2 is SMNVEV (reference sequence). The CDR3 totals 13 residues. Written as DNA, the CDR3 is TGTGCCAGCAGTTACGGGACAATAAATGAGCAGTTCTTC. Residues: CASSYGTINEQFF.

The chain carries TRBV5-6 and TRBJ2-1; no firm D call. Trimming took off 2 bases at V and 5 bases at J, with 11 bases between the two ends. This CDR3 spans 14 amino acids. Germline assignment: CDR1 SGHDT and CDR2 YYEEEE. Here the CDR3 DNA reads TGTGCCAGCAGCTTCTTGCGGCGGCACAATGAGCAGTTCTTC. This codes for CASSFLRRHNEQFF.

The rearrangement uses TRBV27 and TRBJ2-1, with 7 bases identical to TRBD1. J lost 3 bases, V lost 6 bases, and 5 bases had no gene match. Germline assignment: CDR1 MNHEY and CDR2 SMNVEV (reference sequence). The CDR3 runs to 14 residues. The CDR3 bases are TGTGCCAGCAGAAAGGGACAGATCTACAATGAGCAGTTCTTC. It encodes CASRKGQIYNEQFF.

The chain uses TRBV24-1 and TRBJ1-5, with D perhaps TRBD1 (6 bases). CDR1 and CDR2 from the germline V gene are KGHDR and SFDVKD. The CDR3 spans 19 residues. Trimming took off 9 bases at V and 2 bases at J, with 28 bases between the two ends. The DNA for the CDR3 is TGTGCCACCGTCTATGTAACTCAGGCAGGGGCTGTTGGCAATCAGCCCCAGCATTTT. Encoded protein: CATVYVTQAGAVGNQPQHF.

The chain has TRBV28 and TRBJ2-7; 9 nucleotides align to TRBD2. The CDR3 has 16 residues. CDR1 is MDHEN and CDR2 is SYDVKM in the germline V gene. The junction had 8 bases not matched to a gene; V was cut back by 3 bases and J by 2 bases. Here the CDR3 DNA reads TGTGCCAGCAGTTTGGGTCCTAGCGGGACCCCCTACGAGCAGTACTTC. Amino acid sequence: CASSLGPSGTPYEQYF.

This chain uses TRBV19 with TRBJ1-2; 12 bases align to TRBD1. Trimming removed 3 bases from V and 6 bases from J; junction bases left unmatched: 5. There are 15 residues in the CDR3. The germline V gene encodes CDR1 LNHDA and CDR2 SQIVND (reference sequence). The CDR3 DNA reads TGTGCCAGTAGTATTTCCGGGACAGGGGGCAATGGCTACACCTTC. It yields the protein CASSISGTGGNGYTF.

This chain uses TRBV27 with TRBJ2-7; D is possibly TRBD2 (5 bases). Deletions cut 0 bases from V and 2 bases from J, with 8 bases between. Germline lookup yields CDR1 MNHEY and CDR2 SMNVEV (reference sequence). The CDR3 is 14 amino acids. CDR3 residues: CASSLSYGTYEQYF. Here the CDR3 DNA reads TGTGCCAGCAGTTTATCATACGGGACCTACGAGCAGTACTTC.

The chain links TRBV5-6 to TRBJ2-3, with 9 bases identical to TRBD1. The germline V gene has CDR1 SGHDT and CDR2 YYEEEE. The J segment lost 5 bases and the V segment lost 5 bases, leaving 6 bases of the junction unmatched. The CDR3 has 14 residues. The CDR3 bases are TGTGCCAGCAGTTATGGGACAGGGATAGATACGCAGTATTTT. It encodes CASSYGTGIDTQYF.

The chain is built from TRBV18 and TRBJ1-1, with D unresolved. Between the trimmed V and J ends, which lost 3 bases and 0 bases, there was a span of 2 bases. The germline V gene has CDR1 KGHSH and CDR2 LQKENI. The CDR3 is 12 residues long. The CDR3 DNA reads TGTGCCAGCTCACCCCTGAACACTGAAGCTTTCTTT. It yields the protein CASSPLNTEAFF.

The CDR3 coding sequence is TGTGCCAGCAGTTTCTCGCCAGGGCTCGAGCAGTACTTC. Amino acids: CASSFSPGLEQYF. This chain joins TRBV28 and TRBJ2-7; a possible D gene is TRBD1 (5 bases). This CDR3 contains 13 residues. Germline lookup yields CDR1 MDHEN and CDR2 SYDVKM. V was cut by 3 bases and J by 6 bases, with 12 bases left in between.

The sample holds one count of this clonotype. This chain uses TRBV28 with TRBJ2-1; a weak D match, TRBD2 (5 bases). Germline values: CDR1 MDHEN, CDR2 SYDVKM. CDR3 size: 15 residues. Trimming took off 1 base at V and 3 bases at J, with 10 bases between the two ends. This chain's CDR3 is CASSLYSGLYNEQFF. In DNA, the CDR3 is TGTGCCAGCAGTTTATACAGCGGACTCTACAATGAGCAGTTCTTC.